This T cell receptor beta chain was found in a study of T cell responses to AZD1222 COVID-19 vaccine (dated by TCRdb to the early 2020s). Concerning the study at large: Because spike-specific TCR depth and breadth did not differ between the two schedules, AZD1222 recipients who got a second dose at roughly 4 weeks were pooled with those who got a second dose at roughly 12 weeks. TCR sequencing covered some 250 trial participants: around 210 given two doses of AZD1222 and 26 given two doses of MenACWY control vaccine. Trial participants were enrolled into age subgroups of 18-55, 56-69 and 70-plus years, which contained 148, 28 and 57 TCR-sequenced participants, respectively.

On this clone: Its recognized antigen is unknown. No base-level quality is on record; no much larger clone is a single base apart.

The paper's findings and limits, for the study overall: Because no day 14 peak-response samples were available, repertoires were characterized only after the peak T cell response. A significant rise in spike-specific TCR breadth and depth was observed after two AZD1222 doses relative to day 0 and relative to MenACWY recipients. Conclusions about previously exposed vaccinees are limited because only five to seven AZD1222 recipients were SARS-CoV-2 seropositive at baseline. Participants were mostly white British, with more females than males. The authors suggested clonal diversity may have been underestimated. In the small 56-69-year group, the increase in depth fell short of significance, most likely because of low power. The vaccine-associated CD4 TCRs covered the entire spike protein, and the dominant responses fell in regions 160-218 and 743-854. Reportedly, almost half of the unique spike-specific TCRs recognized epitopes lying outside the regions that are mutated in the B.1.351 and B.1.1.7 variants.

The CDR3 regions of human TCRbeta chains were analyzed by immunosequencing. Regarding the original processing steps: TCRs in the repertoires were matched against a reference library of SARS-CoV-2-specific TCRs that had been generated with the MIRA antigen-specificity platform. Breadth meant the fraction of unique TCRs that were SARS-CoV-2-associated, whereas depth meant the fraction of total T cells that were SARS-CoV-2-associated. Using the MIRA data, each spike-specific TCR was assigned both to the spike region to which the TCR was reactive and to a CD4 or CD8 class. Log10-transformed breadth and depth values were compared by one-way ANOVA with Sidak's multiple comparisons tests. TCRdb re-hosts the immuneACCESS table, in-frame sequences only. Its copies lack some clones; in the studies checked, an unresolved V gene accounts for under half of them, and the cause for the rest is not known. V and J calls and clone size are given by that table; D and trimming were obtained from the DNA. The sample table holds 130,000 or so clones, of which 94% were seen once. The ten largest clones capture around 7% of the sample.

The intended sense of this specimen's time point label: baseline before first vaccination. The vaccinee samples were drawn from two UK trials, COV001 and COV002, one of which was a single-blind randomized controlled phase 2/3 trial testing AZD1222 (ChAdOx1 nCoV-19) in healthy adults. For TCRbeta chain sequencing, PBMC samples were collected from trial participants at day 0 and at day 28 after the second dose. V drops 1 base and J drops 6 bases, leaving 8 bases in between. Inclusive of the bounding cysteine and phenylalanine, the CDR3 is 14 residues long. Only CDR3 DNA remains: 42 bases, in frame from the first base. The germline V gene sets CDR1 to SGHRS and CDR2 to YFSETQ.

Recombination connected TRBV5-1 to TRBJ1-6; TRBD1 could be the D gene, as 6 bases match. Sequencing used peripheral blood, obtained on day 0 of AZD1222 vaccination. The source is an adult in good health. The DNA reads TGCGCCAGCAGCTTGACAGGGTTTAATTCACCCCTCCACTTT. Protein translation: CASSLTGFNSPLHF.